These 9 T cell receptor beta chains originate from one sample sequenced in a study of blood T cell repertoires in COVID-19. The repertoire was sequenced with immunoSEQ multiplex PCR; TCRdb's copy has only in-frame clones and lacks some. The sample lists around 200,000 clones, around 85% occurring once. Material for sequencing was PBMCs or T cells enriched from blood (not recorded which). These receptors were obtained from a man aged 35 to 55 who had recovered from COVID-19.

The chain joins TRBV20-1 to TRBJ2-7; 10 bases are shared with TRBD1. The CDR3 runs to 15 residues. The ends lost 4 bases at V and 6 bases at J; junction bases unmatched: 12. From germline, CDR1 is DFQATT and CDR2 SNEGSKA (reference sequence). The CDR3 DNA sequence: TGCAGTGCTACTGAACCGGGACAGGGGCTGGTCGAGCAGTACTTC. Its translation: CSATEPGQGLVEQYF.

CDR3 sequence (DNA): TGTGCCAGTAGTATGAACAGGAACACCGGGGAGCTGTTTTTT. Translation gives CASSMNRNTGELFF. This sequence joins TRBV19 and TRBJ2-2; no definite D call. V was pared by 3 bases and J by 1 base, with 6 bases between. The CDR3 runs 14 residues. Germline V CDR1 and CDR2: LNHDA, SQIVND (reference sequence).

A remark on this clone: At the DNA level, this CDR3 is encoded by other sequences in the same sample as well. The chain carries TRBV4-1 and TRBJ2-1; 9 nucleotides align to TRBD2. Per the germline V gene, CDR1 is MGHRA and CDR2 is YSYEKL. The V and J ends lost 1 base and 1 base, in that order; junction bases with no gene match: 2. CDR3 length: 16 residues. The CDR3 spells CASSQGAGGSYNEQFF. Written as DNA, the CDR3 is TGCGCCAGCAGCCAAGGCGCGGGAGGGTCCTACAATGAGCAGTTCTTC.

V gene TRBV3-1 (or the pseudogene TRBV3-2) combines with J gene TRBJ1-1; TRBD1 agrees at 7 bases. The V segment lost 6 bases and the J segment 5 bases; nucleotides outside the gene matches: 6. The CDR3 runs to 13 residues. Germline lookup yields CDR1 LGHDT and CDR2 YNNKEL (reference sequence). The CDR3 here is CASSPTGATEAFF. For the CDR3, the DNA is TGTGCCAGCAGTCCAACAGGGGCGACTGAAGCTTTCTTT.

V gene TRBV4-3 combines with J gene TRBJ2-5; TRBD2 agrees at 12 bases. Unmatched junction bases numbered 5, after V lost 1 base and J lost 5 bases. There are 16 residues in the CDR3. The V gene's germline CDR1 is LGHNA and CDR2 YSLEER. In nucleotides, the CDR3 is TGCGCCAGCAGCCAAGGGACTAGCGGGATGCGGGAGACCCAGTACTTC. Encoded protein: CASSQGTSGMRETQYF.

The gene calls are TRBV28 and TRBJ1-6; no definite D call. CDR1 is MDHEN, CDR2 SYDVKM, per germline. Trimming left V 2 bases short and J 9 bases short, with 14 bases between. The CDR3 loop spans 15 amino acids. The CDR3 DNA sequence: TGTGCCAGCAGTTTAATAGGGAGGCCTTCTTCACCCCTCCACTTT. It translates to CASSLIGRPSSPLHF.

V is TRBV25-1 and J is TRBJ2-2; D is unresolved. Trimming took 1 base from V and 0 from J, leaving 9 bases between them. Germline assignment: CDR1 MGHDK and CDR2 SYGVNS. There are 16 residues in the CDR3. CDR3 residues: CASSELSAANTGELFF. The CDR3, as DNA: TGTGCCAGCAGTGAATTAAGCGCTGCGAACACCGGGGAGCTGTTTTTT.

This rearrangement joins TRBV30 to TRBJ2-7; 10 nucleotides agree with TRBD2. J lost 2 bases, V lost 4 bases, and 14 bases had no gene match. Germline V gene sequence: CDR1 GTSNPN, CDR2 SVGIG (reference sequence). This CDR3 region has 17 residues. CDR3 sequence (DNA): TGTGCCTGGAAAAGCGGGAGGGCCGCTTTACATCCCTACGAGCAGTACTTC. Translating gives CAWKSGRAALHPYEQYF.

About this clone itself: One end of the junction fails to match germline, which may point to a read error. This sequence joins TRBV7-7 and TRBJ2-1, with a weak D call TRBD1 (5 bases). Looked up from germline, CDR1 is SSHAT and CDR2 is FNYEAQ (reference sequence). This CDR3 is 15 amino acids long. The CDR3 is CASSLGHGAAGEQFF. CDR3 nucleotide sequence: TGTGCTAGCAGCTTAGGGCACGGCGCAGCAGGGGAGCAGTTCTTC.